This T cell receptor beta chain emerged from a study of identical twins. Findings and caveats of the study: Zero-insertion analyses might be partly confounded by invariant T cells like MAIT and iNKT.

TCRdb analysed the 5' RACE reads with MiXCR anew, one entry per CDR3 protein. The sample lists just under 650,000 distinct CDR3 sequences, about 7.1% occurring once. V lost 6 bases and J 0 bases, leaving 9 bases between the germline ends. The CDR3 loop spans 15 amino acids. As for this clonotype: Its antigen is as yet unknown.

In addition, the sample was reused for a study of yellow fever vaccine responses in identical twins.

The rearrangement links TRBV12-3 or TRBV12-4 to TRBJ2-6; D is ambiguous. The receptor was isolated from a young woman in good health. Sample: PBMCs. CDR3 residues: CASSPFVSGANVLTF. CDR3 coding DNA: TGTGCCAGCAGCCCCTTTGTCTCTGGGGCCAACGTCCTGACTTTC.